This T cell receptor beta chain emerged from a study of OX40 agonist ivuxolimab in advanced cancers. Across the whole study: Ivuxolimab, which patients received intravenously every 2 weeks, was dosed at 0.01 to 10 mg/kg. Enrolled patients in dose escalation had cancers that were hepatocellular carcinoma, melanoma, renal cell or head and neck cancer. Findings and caveats of the study: With doses of 0.1 to 3.0 mg/kg, CD4+ and CD8+ blood T cells had undergone clonal expansion by week 6.

V lost 0 bases and J lost 4, with 13 bases in between. There are 15 residues in the CDR3. Germline V CDR1 and CDR2: SGDLS, YYNGEE. Assay used: immunoSEQ multiplex PCR; TCRdb lists only in-frame clones, some missing. The profile shows around 47,000 clones, approximately 91% of them singletons. As for this clone: Its specificity is unknown.

Autoimmune disease history or systemic immunosuppression led to patient exclusion. This rearrangement joins TRBV9 to TRBJ1-2; tentatively, D is TRBD1 (5 bases). The sequence derives from an adult with an advanced solid tumor such as melanoma, head and neck, liver or kidney cancer. The material was CD4+ or CD8+ T cells sorted from blood, obtained in a trial of the OX40 agonist ivuxolimab. The CDR3 nucleotides are TGTGCCAGCAGCGTAGTGGATCGCGGGGGCTATGGCTACACCTTC. The encoded protein is CASSVVDRGGYGYTF.